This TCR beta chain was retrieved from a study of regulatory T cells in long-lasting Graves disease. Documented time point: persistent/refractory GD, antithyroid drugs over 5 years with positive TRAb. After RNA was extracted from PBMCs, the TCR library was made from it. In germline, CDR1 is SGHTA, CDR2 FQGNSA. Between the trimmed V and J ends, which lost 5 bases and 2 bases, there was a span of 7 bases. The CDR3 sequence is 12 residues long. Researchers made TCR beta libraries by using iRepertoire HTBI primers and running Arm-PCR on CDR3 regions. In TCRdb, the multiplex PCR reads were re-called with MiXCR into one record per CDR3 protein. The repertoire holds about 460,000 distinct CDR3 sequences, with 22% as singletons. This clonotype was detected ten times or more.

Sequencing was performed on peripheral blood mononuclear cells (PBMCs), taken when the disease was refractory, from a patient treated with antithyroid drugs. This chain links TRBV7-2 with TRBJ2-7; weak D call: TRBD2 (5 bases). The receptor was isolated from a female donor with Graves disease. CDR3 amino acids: CASSEGPYEQYF. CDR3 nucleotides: TGTGCCAGCAGCGAGGGCCCCTACGAGCAGTACTTC.